This TCR beta chain was identified in a study of T cell repertoires in cytomegalovirus infection. Across the whole study: Both CMV infection and a matching HLA type were indicated by public TCR beta signatures. Study outcomes and limitations: Summed frequency of public TCR beta families distinguished CMV carriers with the relevant HLA. Dominating the ex vivo response were TCR beta clonotypes that were CMV-specific and HLA-C-restricted.

After removal of 5 bases from V and 0 bases from J, the junction contained 16 bases not matched to a gene. Germline CDR1 and CDR2: MDHEN and SYDVKM. This CDR3 is 19 amino acids long. In its sample, this clonotype was seen a few times. The antigen remains undetermined. Via MiXCR, TCRdb re-called the reads, giving one row per CDR3 protein. Of under 850,000 distinct CDR3 sequences in the sample, less than 40% are singletons; the top ten hold 2.5% to 3.5%. The chain recombines TRBV28 with TRBJ1-1, with 9 bases that match TRBD1. Sequences were obtained from PBMCs. The TCR was taken from a human donor in good health (CMV status not recorded). Some clones in this sample may be carry-over from other donors' samples. The CDR3 protein is CASSLNRGRGVSMNTEAFF. The DNA of the CDR3 is TGTGCCAGCAGTCTCAACAGGGGGCGCGGGGTCAGTATGAACACTGAAGCTTTCTTT.